The 5 T cell receptor beta chains listed next were all sequenced from one sample in a study of graft-versus-host responses after intestinal transplantation. No cognate antigen is known for these TCRs. TCRdb keeps only in-frame clones here, not all; method: immunoSEQ multiplex PCR. This table has approximately 75,000 clones, roughly 94% appearing once. The sequencing here drew on unstimulated CD8+ T cells sorted from spleen or lymph node cells, taken before intestinal transplant. The receptors shown here come from a human donor who received an intestinal transplant.

The chain has TRBV7-9 and TRBJ1-1, with a weak D call TRBD1 (5 bases). The CDR3 has 18 residues. V was clipped by 1 base and J by 0 bases, with 18 bases between them. Germline lookup yields CDR1 SEHNR and CDR2 FQNEAQ (reference sequence). The CDR3 sequence is CASSLVGWGMAVNTEAFF. The DNA for the CDR3 is TGTGCCAGCAGCTTAGTTGGGTGGGGGATGGCGGTGAACACTGAAGCTTTCTTT.

This chain connects TRBV10-3 to TRBJ2-7, with 8 bases lining up with TRBD1. Germline V gives CDR1 ENHRY, CDR2 SYGVKD. The CDR3 is 16 residues long. Trimming removed 5 bases from V and 5 bases from J; junction bases left unmatched: 14. CDR3 sequence: CAISTNRDRLGNEQYF. The CDR3 DNA follows: TGTGCCATCAGTACCAACAGGGACAGGCTCGGAAACGAGCAGTACTTC.

The CDR3 loop reads CASSAGLADYNEQFF. The DNA of the CDR3 is TGTGCCAGCAGCGCGGGACTAGCGGATTACAATGAGCAGTTCTTC. The chain combines TRBV11-3 with TRBJ2-1; 11 bases align to TRBD2. The CDR3 is 15 amino acids. Germline V CDR1 and CDR2: SGHNT, YENEEA. J lost 4 bases, V lost 5 bases, and 4 bases had no gene match.

V is TRBV2 and J is TRBJ2-5, with D unresolved. The CDR3 length is 12 residues. The germline gives CDR1 SNHLY, CDR2 FYNNEI. V gave up 8 bases and J gave up 0 bases, with 7 bases separating them. CDR3 amino acids: CASGPHQETQYF. In DNA form, the CDR3 reads TGTGCCAGCGGTCCCCACCAAGAGACCCAGTACTTC.

V is TRBV1 and J is TRBJ1-1. TRBV1 represents a pseudogene. CDR3 length: 16 amino acids. The CDR3 DNA follows: TGCACCAGCAGCCAAGATTGGAGTGGCCGCGACACTGAAGCTTTCTTT. It is translated as CTSSQDWSGRDTEAFF.